This T cell receptor (beta chain) was found in a study of glioma-infiltrating T cells after dendritic cell vaccination. Study summary: Autologous tumor lysate was loaded overnight onto monocyte-derived dendritic cells grown approximately 7 days with IL-4 and GM-CSF.

Clones were sequenced by immunoSEQ multiplex PCR, and TCRdb holds only the in-frame ones, with some missing. The sample has approximately 82,000 clones, roughly 90% seen once; the top ten hold roughly 3.2%. All glioblastoma patients lacked an isocitrate dehydrogenase mutation. PBMC were collected before vaccination, two weeks after the third vaccination, and at progression. The TCR comes from a human donor with glioblastoma. Material: blood, obtained before dendritic cell vaccination.

The CDR3: CASSYSAGESNEQYF. The CDR3 bases are TGTGCCAGCAGTTACTCGGCGGGGGAGTCCAACGAGCAGTACTTC. The chain couples TRBV6-5 to TRBJ2-7; 7 nucleotides agree with TRBD2. Unmatched junction bases numbered 7, after V lost 0 bases and J lost 5 bases. The CDR3 is 15 amino acids. Germline V gene sequence: CDR1 MNHEY, CDR2 SVGAGI.